A single sample is the source of the 8 T cell receptor beta chains below, sequenced in a study of T-cell memory formation after mild COVID-19. Each CDR3 protein is one row after TCRdb ran MiXCR on the 5' RACE reads. This sample yields about 130,000 distinct CDR3 sequences, of which 20% to 25% are seen a single time; around 24% belongs to the top ten. The sequenced sample was PBMCs or a T cell subset sorted from them (not recorded which). These receptors originate from an adult woman who had mild COVID-19 (a few samples of this study predate the infection). Cell type and time point are not known.

The V gene is TRBV2, the J gene TRBJ2-6; unclear D gene. The CDR3 runs to 14 residues. From germline, CDR1 is SNHLY and CDR2 FYNNEI. Deletions cut 3 bases from V and 3 bases from J, with 6 bases between. The CDR3 is CASSESFGANVLTF. The CDR3 region has the DNA TGTGCCAGCAGTGAGTCGTTTGGGGCCAACGTCCTGACTTTC.

J is TRBJ2-2 and V is TRBV4-1; TRBD2 aligns across 12 bases. V shed 1 base and J 5 bases; nucleotides not matched to a gene: 8. Per the germline V gene, CDR1 is MGHRA and CDR2 is YSYEKL. This CDR3 spans 18 amino acids. This CDR3 reads CASSQGLPLAGGTGELFF. The CDR3 region has the DNA TGCGCCAGCAGCCAAGGGCTCCCACTAGCGGGGGGAACCGGGGAGCTGTTTTTT.

The rearrangement uses TRBV29-1 and TRBJ1-2; no clear D gene. This CDR3 has 14 amino acids. Trimming took 3 bases from V and 0 from J, leaving 11 bases between them. CDR1 is SQVTM, CDR2 ANQGSEA, per germline. CDR3 in amino acids: CSVDGQDPNYGYTF. The CDR3 DNA sequence: TGCAGCGTTGACGGCCAGGATCCTAACTATGGCTACACCTTC.

Comments on this clonotype: Mismatch with germline at one junction end may stem from a read error. V and J are TRBV20-1 and TRBJ1-4; D gene unclear. Per germline, CDR1 DFQATT and CDR2 SNEGSKA (reference sequence). This CDR3 has 12 residues. The CDR3, as DNA: TGCAGTGCTGGAGATCGAAATGAAAAACTGTTTTTT. Encoded protein: CSAGDRNEKLFF.

The chain carries TRBV30 and TRBJ2-7; D perhaps matches TRBD1 (6 bases). CDR1 GTSNPN and CDR2 SVGIG come from the germline V gene (reference sequence). With 0 bases removed from V and 1 base from J, the gap between germline ends came to 13 bases. The CDR3 has 15 residues. Written as DNA, the CDR3 is TGTGCCTGGAGTGTACAACCCCAGGGGTCCTACGAGCAGTACTTC. The encoded protein is CAWSVQPQGSYEQYF.

This rearrangement joins TRBV18 to TRBJ1-1; 7 nucleotides align to TRBD1. Trimming took 3 bases from V and 3 from J; bases not matched to a gene: 7. Germline assignment: CDR1 KGHSH and CDR2 LQKENI. This CDR3 comprises 15 residues. The CDR3 DNA sequence: TGTGCCAGCTCACCTGAGACAGGGTTGGACACTGAAGCTTTCTTT. Amino acid sequence: CASSPETGLDTEAFF.

This clonotype has a handful of counts. This chain connects TRBV12-3 or TRBV12-4 to TRBJ1-1; no reliable D call. CDR3 length: 11 amino acids. V was pared by 1 base and J by 10 bases, with 7 bases between. CDR3: CASSLGGRAFF. CDR3 nucleotide sequence: TGTGCCAGCAGTTTAGGAGGGAGAGCTTTCTTT.

This clonotype showed up just a few times. The V and J genes are TRBV6-4 and TRBJ2-1; a weak D match, TRBD2 (6 bases). This CDR3 contains 16 residues. CDR1 is MRHNA and CDR2 is SNTAGT in the germline V gene. Trimming stripped 3 bases from V and 8 bases from J, with 20 bases between. The CDR3: CASSEGGGRGGDEQFF. The CDR3 nucleotides are TGTGCCAGCAGTGAGGGAGGAGGGAGAGGAGGCGATGAGCAGTTCTTC.